This is a list of T cell receptor beta chains from one sample in a study of cytomegalovirus exposure and HLA in healthy donors. The data were produced by immunoSEQ multiplex PCR, yet TCRdb's version contains in-frame clones alone and is incomplete. The table has about 100,000 clones, about 85% seen once. Source material: PBMCs. The receptors originated from a young woman in good health and CMV-seronegative. The CDR3 runs from the conserved cysteine through the conserved F or W. D genes are given only for firm matches. Clone size is shown for a subset of rows, as once, few, many or a class of expanded clone.

-	TRBJ1-1	TRBV10-3	-	CAISESLMLREAFF	TGTGCCATCAGTGAGTCGTTAATGTTGCGGGAAGCTTTCTTT
-	TRBJ2-1	TRBV6-4	-	CASSDGERNEQFF	TGTGCCAGCAGTGACGGGGAGAGAAATGAGCAGTTCTTC
-	TRBJ1-1	TRBV18	TRBD1	CASSDRAGTEAFF	TGTGCCAGCTCAGACAGGGCAGGAACTGAAGCTTTCTTT
-	TRBJ2-6	TRBV6-1	-	CASSGGLGAGANVLTF	TGTGCCAGCAGTGGGGGGCTGGGTGCCGGGGCCAACGTCCTGACTTTC
once	TRBJ2-7	TRBV27	-	CASCGTACYEQYF	TGTGCCAGCTGCGGGACAGCATGTTACGAGCAGTACTTC
-	TRBJ2-5	TRBV11-2	-	CASSSQRAGETQYF	TGTGCCAGCAGCTCCCAGCGGGCGGGAGAGACCCAGTACTTC
-	TRBJ2-3	TRBV30	-	CAWSPRGTDTQYF	TGTGCCTGGAGCCCCAGGGGCACAGATACGCAGTATTTT
-	TRBJ1-6	TRBV11-2	TRBD1	CASSSRGQGSPLHF	TGTGCCAGCAGCTCTAGGGGACAGGGCTCACCCCTCCACTTT
-	TRBJ1-2	TRBV7-9	-	CASSLIPTAQGYGYTF	TGTGCCAGCAGCTTAATCCCCACAGCCCAGGGCTATGGCTACACCTTC
-	TRBJ2-7	TRBV7-6	-	CASGGLGGSSYEQYF	TGTGCCAGCGGGGGCCTAGGAGGTAGCTCCTACGAGCAGTACTTC
-	TRBJ1-2	TRBV7-9	-	CASSLRLGYGYTF	TGTGCCAGCAGCCTCCGACTTGGCTATGGCTACACCTTC
-	TRBJ1-5	TRBV5-8	-	CASSSWAGGGSNQPQHF	TGTGCCAGCAGCTCCTGGGCTGGGGGAGGCTCTAATCAGCCCCAGCATTTT
-	TRBJ2-1	TRBV27	TRBD2	CASSLNLRTRNNEQFF	TGTGCCAGCAGTTTAAATTTGAGGACTAGAAACAATGAGCAGTTCTTC
-	TRBJ1-1	TRBV11-3	TRBD1	CASSLDRWRQGGTEAFF	TGTGCCAGCAGCTTAGATCGTTGGCGACAGGGCGGCACTGAAGCTTTCTTT
few	TRBJ2-1	TRBV2	TRBD1	CASRSRTGPNEQFF	TGTGCCAGCCGCAGCCGGACAGGGCCCAATGAGCAGTTCTTC